This T cell receptor beta chain was profiled in a study of T cell changes during pregnancy in multiple sclerosis. Trimming took off 0 bases at V and 3 bases at J, with 9 bases between the two ends. The CDR3 consists of 14 residues. Germline lookup yields CDR1 LGHNA and CDR2 YSLEER. Profiling relied on immunoSEQ multiplex PCR, and the TCRdb table lists in-frame clones only, not all of them. This sample has roughly 100,000 clones, with about 91% found just once. The chain recombines TRBV4-3 with TRBJ2-7, with a weak D call TRBD1 (5 bases). The material was peripheral blood, obtained after pregnancy. The TCR originated in a female donor with multiple sclerosis, enrolled in a pregnancy study. This CDR3 is CASSQDWGSYEQYF. The CDR3 nucleotides are TGCGCCAGCAGCCAAGATTGGGGCAGCTACGAGCAGTACTTC.